The source of this TCR beta chain is a study of blood T cell repertoires in COVID-19. Looking at the study overall: Samples taken during acute and convalescent COVID-19 were collected in the United States, Italy and Spain. PBMCs, B-cell-depleted T cells, or T cells provided the cDNA or gDNA that made up the material.

In the source study's methods: The authors estimated nucleated cell counts from reference gene primer amplification. TCRdb's table, derived via immunoSEQ multiplex PCR, lists solely in-frame clones and lacks some. V and J calls and clone size follow that table, whereas D and trimming were derived from the DNA. Found here are about 68,000 clones, more than 70% of them singletons; the top ten hold around 4%. V lost 4 bases and J lost 7, with 14 bases in between. Germline loops: CDR1 SGHRS, CDR2 YFSETQ. The CDR3 has 14 amino acids. This clonotype was obtained from a man in his fifties or sixties with acute or convalescent COVID-19. Sample: peripheral blood. The chain employs TRBV5-1 and TRBJ1-4, with a possible D match to TRBD1 (6 bases). CDR3 amino acids: CASSTQGWSEKLFF. The CDR3 DNA reads as TGCGCCAGCAGCACCCAGGGGTGGAGTGAAAAACTGTTTTTT.